This entry concerns a single T cell receptor beta chain. Which antigen it targets is not known. No much larger clonotype is one base removed from it; base qualities were not supplied. Measured from the cysteine to the phenylalanine, the CDR3 is 14 residues long. Kept here is only the CDR3 DNA, which spans 42 bases and is read in frame from base 1. V is clipped by 1 base and J by 5 bases, and the sequence between their germline boundaries is 11 bases long. CDR1 and CDR2 were assigned from the germline V gene (reference sequence) as SEHNR and FQNEAQ. These data originate in a study of regulatory T cells in long-lasting Graves disease (dated by TCRdb to the early 2020s). Background for the entire study: To count as having persistent Graves' disease, a patient had to have received antithyroid drug treatment for over 5 years with TSH receptor autoantibodies remaining persistently positive. Patients with persistent Graves' disease were compared with patients with newly diagnosed Graves' disease using TCR sequencing and RNA sequencing of peripheral blood. The study was registered as a clinical trial and conducted in China. In the clinical cohort, patients with persistent Graves' disease had used antithyroid drugs for an average of around 10 years. A total of approximately 35 samples were covered by TCR sequencing, comprising approximately 13 persistent and 20 or so newly diagnosed Graves' disease patients. Broader findings and caveats from the paper: TRBV28, TRBJ1-2 and TRBJ2-5 were preferentially used in persistent disease, while TRBV20-1 and TRBJ2-1 were favored in newly diagnosed disease. Patients with persistent disease shared more public clonotypes (fewer than 3,000) than newly diagnosed patients did (around 930). The authors acknowledged the small sample size as a limitation that may reduce accuracy. Sequencing and analysis were restricted to the TCR beta chain. Because the primary lesion, thyroid tissue, could not be accessed, the study looked at peripheral blood alone. Compared with newly diagnosed patients, persistent Graves' disease patients had lower TCR Shannon entropy and fewer highly expanded clones, which suggests clonal expansion.

To prepare the library, multiplex PCR was applied. The reads were generated on an Illumina HiSeq 4000. iRepertoire HTBI primers and Arm-PCR amplification of CDR3 regions were used to construct TCR beta libraries. Before sequencing, the PCR products went through gel purification. Turning to the authors' computational methods: A total of fewer than 70 TRBV and 14 TRBJ segments were identified across samples and were used for gene usage analysis of CDR3 amino acid clonotypes. COPE and FqMerger were used to merge the filtered high-quality paired reads into contigs. BLAST was used to align contigs to IMGT TRBV, TRBD and TRBJ reference genes, with CDR3 defined following IMGT. Any clonotype with a frequency above 0.1% was counted as a highly expanded clone. Repertoire diversity was measured by Shannon entropy, and V-J evenness by the Gini coefficient. A clonotype found in more than one individual was treated as public. TCRdb trimmed public reads at Q25 via fastp, called clones via MiXCR and kept in-frame beta chains. Entries are consolidated by CDR3 protein sequence, retaining the most common genes and DNA. It is TCRdb's table, rather than the study itself, that gives the V and J calls and clone size. The sample table records over 650,000 distinct CDR3 sequences; about 30% of these occur just once. The top ten clones comprise 35% to 55% of the sample.

The time point tag for this specimen amounts to: persistent/refractory GD, antithyroid drugs over 5 years with positive TRAb. For both TCR sequencing and RNA sequencing, RNA was extracted from PBMCs using TRIzol. The diagnosis of Graves' disease was made according to American Thyroid Association guidelines. Recruitment of patients was carried out at an endocrinology department in Xi'an, China. From each patient, 7.5 to 10 milliliters of peripheral blood was collected into an EDTA anticoagulant tube. PBMCs were isolated by Ficoll Paque Plus density gradient separation without further T cell sorting. An Agilent 2100 Bioanalyzer and agarose gel were used to check RNA quality, while a NanoDrop 2000 measured RNA concentration.

Material: peripheral blood mononuclear cells (PBMCs), obtained when the disease was refractory, from a patient treated with antithyroid drugs. The clonotype was recovered from a female donor with Graves disease. The rearrangement combines TRBV7-9 with TRBJ1-1; the D gene identity is not certain. The CDR3 is CASSLDGVWTEAFF. The sequenced DNA is TGTGCCAGCAGCTTAGACGGGGTGTGGACTGAAGCTTTCTTT.